The sequence of this T cell receptor (beta chain) was determined in a study of molecular identifiers for immune sequencing clone quantification. Sorting recovered naive CD8 T cells on a CD8+CD4-CCR7+CD45RA+ profile. For bulk TCR libraries, previously described methods and listed TCR primers were used. TCRdb independently ran MiXCR on the PCR reads; one entry per CDR3 protein. The data hold roughly 24,000 distinct CDR3 sequences, with 17% observed a single time. This CDR3 contains 19 residues. With 4 bases clipped from V and 1 base from J, the junction kept 12 bases outside the gene matches. Per germline, CDR1 SGHNT and CDR2 YYREEE (reference sequence). This clonotype occurred many times.

Material: naive CD8+ T cells from blood, with Jurkat cell RNA spiked in. Indicated subset: FACS-sorted CD8+CD4-CCR7+CD45RA+ naive T cells. The chain carries TRBV5-4 and TRBJ2-6, with 9 bases matching TRBD1. This sequence originates from a human donor in good health. Some libraries in this study had Jurkat cell RNA spiked in. CDR3 coding DNA: TGTGCCAGCAGCCGTCCCGGGACAGGGTTTTATTCTGGGGCCAACGTCCTGACTTTC. Protein sequence: CASSRPGTGFYSGANVLTF.